This T cell receptor beta chain was sequenced during a study of blood T cells in healthy people across ages. Study results and caveats: Unsorted PBMC input precluded a conclusive naive versus antigen-experienced comparison. TCR beta diversity per million T cells fell roughly linearly with age.

For the second PCR, which ran for about 7 to 12 cycles, a sample-barcoded 5' primer and a J-beta primer mix were used. TCRdb independently ran MiXCR on the 5' RACE reads; one entry per CDR3 protein. The data show approximately 800,000 distinct CDR3 sequences, roughly 46% seen once. The CDR3 extends over 16 amino acids. Germline CDR1 reads LNHNV; CDR2 reads YYDKDF (reference sequence). The junction had 4 bases not matched to a gene; V was cut back by 2 bases and J by 4 bases. Details on this clonotype: Its specificity is not known.

The clonotype was recovered from an elderly man in good health. The sequenced material came from blood. The rearrangement uses TRBV15 and TRBJ2-3; TRBD2 matches 12 bases. CDR3 DNA: TGTGCCACCAGCAGATTACTAGCGGGAGGACCAGATACGCAGTATTTT. Its protein is CATSRLLAGGPDTQYF.